The following is a TCR beta chain sequence with its context. Antigen: not known. This sample was taken from a study of T-cell memory formation after mild COVID-19. The authors produced TCR alpha and TCR beta cDNA libraries with sample barcodes and UMIs by 5'RACE using constant-segment primers. TCRdb processed the 5' RACE reads anew with MiXCR; each CDR3 protein has one entry. The sample records about 170,000 distinct CDR3 sequences, approximately 13% being singletons. General study results and limits: CD4+ contracting clones lay mainly in CM and EM, CD8+ ones in EMRA.

Germline loops: CDR1 SGHRS, CDR2 YFSETQ. The CDR3 covers 13 residues. Between the trimmed V and J ends, which lost 0 bases and 8 bases, there was a span of 11 bases. This chain joins TRBV5-1 and TRBJ1-2; possibly TRBD1 for D (6 bases). This clonotype was sampled from a young man who had mild COVID-19 (a few samples of this study predate the infection). Cell type and time point are not known. The sequencing input was PBMCs or a T cell subset sorted from them (not recorded which). The CDR3 coding sequence is TGCGCCAGCAGCTTGGGGCTTGACAGGGGCTACACCTTC. This translates into CASSLGLDRGYTF.